This T cell receptor (beta chain) is drawn from a study of post-analysis software for immune sequencing data. Study details: Relapsing-remitting, secondary progressive and progressive-relapsing multiple sclerosis were all included among the disease courses. Points from the study as a whole: Those with multiple sclerosis, the patient group, showed significantly lower normalized Chao1 diversity than controls. In patients, TRBV5-6, TRBV5-1 and TRBV20-1 belonged to four or five TRBV segments found more frequently than in controls.

The V and J ends lost 1 base and 4 bases respectively, with 12 bases between them. CDR1 and CDR2 (germline): DFQATT, SNEGSKA (reference sequence). This CDR3 contains 14 residues. A word on this clonotype: Its antigen remains unknown.

Unique molecular identifiers were carried by the TCR beta cDNA libraries. TCRdb ran MiXCR on the PCR reads and lists one entry per CDR3 protein. Among 750,000 to 950,000 distinct CDR3 sequences listed, around 53% were seen once. Sequencing was done on a sample of blood. The chain combines TRBV20-1 with TRBJ2-3; D is possibly TRBD2 (5 bases). This clonotype originated in a girl aged 5 to 17 with multiple sclerosis. The CDR3 spells CSARGAASPDTQYF. In nucleotides, the CDR3 is TGCAGTGCTAGAGGTGCGGCTAGCCCAGATACGCAGTATTTT.